This TCR beta chain is from a study of post-analysis software for immune sequencing data. Study in general: Relapsing-remitting, secondary progressive and progressive-relapsing courses of multiple sclerosis were included.

Whole-study findings and limits: Normalized Chao1 diversity was significantly reduced in patients versus controls. Samples sharing a preparation batch grouped tightly together when assessed by F measure. Patients had higher frequencies than controls of about five TRBV segments, including TRBV5-6, TRBV5-1 and TRBV20-1.

CDR3 length equals 14 residues. Trimming took 2 bases from V and 1 from J, leaving 9 bases between them. The germline gives CDR1 MNHEY, CDR2 SVGEGT. Carried by the TCR beta cDNA libraries were unique molecular identifiers. TCRdb reprocessed the PCR reads via MiXCR and lists one record per CDR3 protein. The sample consists of about 820,000 distinct CDR3 sequences, roughly 50% of them appearing once. With respect to this clonotype: Its antigen is unknown.

This TCR was recovered from a girl aged 5-17 years with multiple sclerosis. V and J are TRBV6-2 or TRBV6-3 and TRBJ2-7; weak D call: TRBD1 (5 bases). The sequenced material came from blood. CDR3 DNA sequence: TGTGCCAGCAGTTACGGTAGGGGTTCCTACGAGCAGTACTTC. This sequence encodes CASSYGRGSYEQYF.